This TCR beta chain was recovered during a study of vaccination and CD4 T cells after COVID-19 (dated by TCRdb to between 2020 and 2023). A note on the overall study: In the convalescent cohort there were six males and four females, among whom were two Hispanic individuals, seven Caucasians, two Asians and one multiracial person. Each participant got two doses of either the Pfizer-BioNTech BNT162b2 vaccine (n=8) or the Moderna mRNA-1273 vaccine (n=2). Post-COVID blood samples from convalescent patients were collected a median of around 110 days after diagnosis, with a range of 35 to 161 days. Post-vaccine blood samples were collected a median of about 66 days after the second vaccine dose, ranging from roughly 14 to 241 days. Overlapping spike peptide pools from SARS-CoV-2 and from the common cold coronaviruses HCoV-NL63, HCoV-OC43 and HCoV-229E were used as culture stimuli. As controls, cultures received a CEFX viral epitope pool (the positive control), an HIV-1 Nef peptide pool (the negative control), or no peptide at all. The spike-specific CD4+ TCR repertoire was compared before and after mRNA vaccination in around ten COVID-19 convalescent patients and a handful of infection-naive healthy vaccine recipients. At the TCR clonotype level, an earlier paper using these donors assessed memory CD4+ T cell crossreactivity between SARS-CoV-2 and common cold coronavirus spike proteins. The study at large found these results: In convalescent patients, nearly all vaccine-specific clones (304 of 307) were found to be mono-reactive for SARS-CoV-2 spike rather than cross-reactive with common cold coronaviruses. The median number of SARS-CoV-2-reactive clonotypes rose from roughly 20 after infection to 38 after vaccination, but the change was not significant. In convalescent patients, a median roughly 88% of post-vaccine SARS-CoV-2-reactive clones were detected only after vaccination, suggesting vaccine-specific priming. The study included relatively few convalescent patients and did not analyze early timepoints after natural infection.

This specimen's treatment or condition label, interpreted: approximately 9-day PBMC culture with coronavirus spike peptide pools or control peptides (ViraFEST assay). CD4+ T cells from unexposed donors were collected before the COVID-19 pandemic (2011-2018). To expand antigen-specific T cells with peptide pools and then pick out the expanded clonotypes through TCR sequencing, the study relied on the ViraFEST assay. Roughly 2 million PBMCs per well were cultured in IMDM with approximately 5.5% human AB serum and approximately 9.1 IU/ml IL-2, plus 10 ug/ml peptide pools. On days 3 and 7, half of the culture medium was replaced with fresh IL-2-containing medium. After approximately 11 days of culture, CD4+ T cells were isolated by negative selection with the EasySep CD4+ T cell isolation kit. As cell number allowed, CD4+ T cells from unexposed donors were tested for reactivity to SARS-CoV-2 S and N and to four common cold coronavirus spike pools. Ficoll-Paque Plus gradient centrifugation was used to isolate PBMCs from whole blood, and the isolated PBMCs were then either used fresh or cryopreserved at -140C. In general, triplicate wells were set up for every culture condition. The leukapheresis product used for the unexposed donors was purchased from a commercial source.

CDR1 and CDR2 are read off the germline V gene (reference sequence) as SEHNR and FQNEAQ. V lost 1 base and J lost 0 bases; the stretch between them is 7 bases long. The CDR3, cysteine through phenylalanine, is 16 amino acids long. Just CDR3 DNA is preserved here, 48 bases in frame from base 1. The library was generated by PCR. TCR sequencing of DNA from cultured CD4+ T cells used the Oncomine TCR Beta short-read assay at the Johns Hopkins FTIC core. The QIAamp micro DNA kit was used to extract genomic DNA from the cultured CD4+ T cells. The Oncomine TCR Beta libraries from cultured CD4+ T cells were pooled using unique dual indexes and then sequenced on an Illumina iSeq 100. For the original study's pipeline: Non-productive sequences were filtered out, and CDR3s that did not start with C, did not end with F or W, or were shorter than 7 amino acids were discarded. Antigen-specific clonotypes were identified with the MANAFEST web application by comparing peptide-stimulated wells with reference and other culture wells. An FDR below 0.05, an odds ratio above 5, and a productive frequency above 0.1% in at least two of three replicate wells were required for clones to be considered positive. Cross-reactive clonotypes were defined as significantly expanded in both SARS-CoV-2 spike wells and at least one common cold coronavirus spike condition. Using R version 3.6.1, CDR3 homology was evaluated through Levenshtein distances (stringdist) along with unrooted phylogenetic trees (ape). TCRdb trimmed the raw reads at Q25, called clones with MiXCR and kept productive beta chains. For every CDR3 protein sequence, its rows merge into one entry that carries the most common genes and DNA. The V and J calls come from TCRdb's annotation, not from the publication. The sample table shows 6,000 to 9,500 distinct CDR3 sequences, and about 26% are seen once. Clones ranked in the top ten supply 33% of the sample.

Details on this clonotype: The specificity of this receptor is unknown. Per-base qualities were not stored, and no clone one base away is much larger.

The chain joins TRBV7-9 to TRBJ2-6, with no confidently assigned D gene. The sequenced sample was CD4+ T cells from blood, cultured in vitro. The sequence came from a human donor in good health. In nucleotides, the sequence is TGTGCCAGCAGCTTAGGAGACAACTCTGGGGCCAACGTCCTGACTTTC. Its product reads: CASSLGDNSGANVLTF.